This passage covers 24 T cell receptor beta chains from one sample sequenced in a study of cytomegalovirus exposure and HLA in healthy donors. With 60 Vbeta and 13 Jbeta primers, the PCR was carried out. Here immunoSEQ multiplex PCR was the method, and the copy in TCRdb shows in-frame clones only, minus some. The repertoire holds approximately 120,000 clones, with 72% as singletons. Material for sequencing was PBMCs. These receptors were taken from a man aged 30-40 years in good health and CMV-seronegative.

This clone was counted a few times. This chain connects TRBV5-1 to TRBJ2-7, with TRBD1 identical over 10 bases. The V gene's germline CDR1 is SGHRS and CDR2 YFSETQ. V dropped 6 bases and J dropped 2; count of bases not matched to a gene: 8. CDR3 length: 15 residues. The CDR3 reads CASTTDRGYTYEQYF. The CDR3 DNA sequence: TGCGCCAGCACCACGGACAGGGGGTATACCTACGAGCAGTACTTC.

V gene TRBV2 combines with J gene TRBJ1-1; D is possibly TRBD1 (5 bases). The germline V gene encodes CDR1 SNHLY and CDR2 FYNNEI. V shed 6 bases and J shed 6 bases, with 11 bases lying between them. The CDR3 is 12 residues long. DNA for the CDR3: TGTGCCAGCAGAGTAGTGGGGCCTGAAGCTTTCTTT. Protein product: CASRVVGPEAFF.

J is TRBJ2-3 and V is TRBV5-1; 7 bases match TRBD1. V dropped 7 bases and J dropped 2; count of bases not matched to a gene: 13. The CDR3 runs to 16 residues. The germline gives CDR1 SGHRS, CDR2 YFSETQ. CDR3 coding DNA: TGCGCCAGCTTTGAGGGGGCGGAGGTTACCACAGATACGCAGTATTTT. Translating gives CASFEGAEVTTDTQYF.

In this sample, this clone turned up a few times. The V call is TRBV6-5, the J call TRBJ1-2; D perhaps matches TRBD1 (5 bases). V was cut by 4 bases and J by 7 bases, with 22 bases left in between. CDR3 size: 16 residues. Germline V gene data show CDR1 as MNHEY and CDR2 as SVGAGI. The CDR3 is CASSFITWRGGRGYTF. The CDR3 coding sequence is TGTGCCAGCAGTTTCATTACATGGAGGGGTGGACGTGGCTACACCTTC.

The chain links TRBV11-3 to TRBJ2-7; D not certain. With 5 bases removed from V and 2 bases from J, the gap between germline ends came to 16 bases. CDR3 length: 15 residues. Per the germline V gene, CDR1 is SGHNT and CDR2 is YENEEA. Here the CDR3 DNA reads TGTGCCAGCAGCGCAAAATCACGGAGAGCCTACGAGCAGTACTTC. Amino acid sequence: CASSAKSRRAYEQYF. The variable domain in full, completed from reference TRBV11-3 and TRBJ2-7, reads EAGVVQSPRYKIIEKKQPVAFWCNPISGHNTLYWYLQNLGQGPELLIRYENEEAVDDSQLPKDRFSAERLKGVDSTLKIQPAELGDSAVYLCASSAKSRRAYEQYFGPGTRLTVT.

This chain links TRBV7-3 with TRBJ1-1, with 8 bases aligning to TRBD1. Trimming at V came to 4 bases and at J to 1 base, leaving 5 bases not matched to a gene. CDR1 and CDR2 from the germline V gene are SGHTA and FQGTGA. This CDR3 region has 15 residues. The CDR3: CASSSGTGRNTEAFF. The CDR3 DNA is TGTGCCAGCAGCTCCGGGACAGGACGGAACACTGAAGCTTTCTTT.

The chain employs TRBV28 and TRBJ1-5; D is possibly TRBD1 (5 bases). Trimming cost V 4 bases and J 2 bases, with 12 bases left between them. The CDR3 is 15 residues long. Germline assignment: CDR1 MDHEN and CDR2 SYDVKM. CDR3 bases: TGTGCCAGCAGTTGGCAGGGAGGCGGCAATCAGCCCCAGCATTTT. This translates into CASSWQGGGNQPQHF.

V usage is TRBV10-1 and J usage is TRBJ1-1; D perhaps matches TRBD1 (5 bases). Germline assignment: CDR1 WNHNN and CDR2 SYGVQD (reference sequence). Trimming removed 3 bases at V and 0 bases at J, with 8 bases between. The CDR3 has 14 amino acids. The CDR3 is CASSDDSLNTEAFF. DNA of the CDR3: TGCGCCAGCAGTGACGACAGTTTGAACACTGAAGCTTTCTTT.

The chain links TRBV19 to TRBJ2-3; 8 bases fit TRBD1. The germline gives CDR1 LNHDA, CDR2 SQIVND (reference sequence). The CDR3 has 16 amino acids. The ends lost 0 bases at V and 2 bases at J; junction bases unmatched: 4. CDR3 amino acids: CASSIDRDRPTDTQYF. In nucleotides, the CDR3 is TGTGCCAGTAGTATAGACCGGGACAGGCCCACAGATACGCAGTATTTT.

The chain joins TRBV6-5 to TRBJ1-1, with 7 bases matching TRBD1. The J segment lost 11 bases and the V segment lost 2 bases, leaving 5 bases of the junction unmatched. The CDR3 has 12 amino acids. Germline V gene data show CDR1 as MNHEY and CDR2 as SVGAGI. DNA of the CDR3: TGTGCCAGCAGTTACGACAGGGTGGATGCTTTCTTT. It yields the protein CASSYDRVDAFF.

This clone was detected a few times. The DNA of the CDR3 is TGTGCCACGACGGAGGACTCCTCGAACACCGGGGAGCTGTTTTTT. This gives the protein CATTEDSSNTGELFF. This chain connects TRBV15 to TRBJ2-2; TRBD2 is a possible D gene (5 bases). With 9 bases removed from V and 0 bases from J, the gap between germline ends came to 14 bases. The germline gives CDR1 LNHNV, CDR2 YYDKDF (reference sequence). The CDR3 has 15 residues.

J is TRBJ2-2 and V is TRBV5-1; 7 positions agree with TRBD1. Germline V gene sequence: CDR1 SGHRS, CDR2 YFSETQ. The CDR3 totals 15 residues. The junction had 5 bases not matched to a gene; V was cut back by 4 bases and J by 2 bases. The CDR3 reads CASSLNRGNTGELFF. Written as DNA, the CDR3 is TGCGCCAGCAGCCTAAACAGGGGTAACACCGGGGAGCTGTTTTTT.

The genes are TRBV7-3 and TRBJ1-1; D gene unclear. There are 13 residues in the CDR3. CDR1 and CDR2 (germline): SGHTA, FQGTGA. The V and J ends lost 5 bases and 6 bases respectively, with 13 bases between them. CDR3 sequence reads: CASSINMGAEAFF. CDR3 bases: TGTGCCAGCAGCATTAACATGGGCGCTGAAGCTTTCTTT.

The J gene is TRBJ2-5, the V gene TRBV30, with TRBD1 matching 10 bases. Germline V gene sequence: CDR1 GTSNPN, CDR2 SVGIG (reference sequence). Germline trimming cut 0 bases from V and 4 bases from J; bases unmatched to any gene: 5. CDR3 length equals 15 residues. CDR3 residues: CAWSVWDRGSETQYF. The CDR3 DNA reads as TGTGCCTGGAGTGTATGGGACAGGGGTTCAGAGACCCAGTACTTC.

V gene TRBV4-1 combines with J gene TRBJ2-5, with TRBD1 as a possible D gene (6 bases). The J call is in doubt because the DNA end fits TRBJ2-7 better. CDR1 and CDR2 from the germline V gene are MGHRA and YSYEKL. The CDR3 consists of 13 residues. The CDR3 DNA reads as TGCGCCAGCAGCCATGGGACACTATACGAGCAGTACTTC. Residues: CASSHGTLYEQYF.

The V gene is TRBV5-1, the J gene TRBJ2-2; D perhaps matches TRBD2 (5 bases). V was cut by 3 bases and J by 3 bases, with 9 bases left in between. The germline V gene encodes CDR1 SGHRS and CDR2 YFSETQ. This CDR3 has 14 residues. The CDR3 sequence: CASSSGLYTGELFF. The DNA of the CDR3 is TGCGCCAGCAGCTCCGGACTTTACACCGGGGAGCTGTTTTTT.

This rearrangement joins TRBV5-4 to TRBJ2-7; TRBD1 agrees at 7 bases. CDR3 length: 15 residues. Unmatched junction bases numbered 5, after V lost 1 base and J lost 1 base. Looked up from germline, CDR1 is SGHNT and CDR2 is YYREEE (reference sequence). The CDR3: CASSLPGGLSYEQYF. CDR3 DNA sequence: TGTGCCAGCAGCTTGCCAGGGGGTTTATCCTACGAGCAGTACTTC. The complete variable domain, with remaining parts taken from reference TRBV5-4 and TRBJ2-7, reads ETGVTQSPTHLIKTRGQQVTLRCSSQSGHNTVSWYQQALGQGPQFIFQYYREEENGRGNFPPRFSGLQFPNYSSELNVNALELDDSALYLCASSLPGGLSYEQYFGPGTRLTVT.

The V gene is TRBV28, the J gene TRBJ2-2, with 9 positions matching TRBD1. The CDR3 loop spans 19 amino acids. V was pared by 6 bases and J by 2 bases, with 16 bases of the junction left unmatched. Germline values: CDR1 MDHEN, CDR2 SYDVKM. The CDR3 DNA is TGTGCCAGCAGCGCCATACGCTCCCGGGACAGGGTTAACACCGGGGAGCTGTTTTTT. Protein product: CASSAIRSRDRVNTGELFF.

The chain uses TRBV9 and TRBJ2-7, with a weak D call TRBD2 (6 bases). Between the trimmed V and J ends, which lost 0 bases and 6 bases, there was a span of 13 bases. Germline CDR1 and CDR2: SGDLS and YYNGEE. The CDR3 is 14 amino acids. CDR3 coding DNA: TGTGCCAGCAGCGTAGGCCGGGGGTATGCCGAGCAGTACTTC. Translation gives CASSVGRGYAEQYF. Full variable domain (outside the CDR3, taken from reference TRBV9 and TRBJ2-7): DSGVTQTPKHLITATGQRVTLRCSPRSGDLSVYWYQQSLDQGLQFLIQYYNGEERAKGNILERFSAQQFPDLHSELNLSSLELGDSALYFCASSVGRGYAEQYFGPGTRLTVT.

The chain has TRBV4-2 and TRBJ1-6; D is unresolved. Germline V gene lookup returns CDR1 LGHNA and CDR2 YNFKEQ. The CDR3 length is 17 residues. The V gene lost 3 bases and the J gene lost 10 bases, with 22 bases spanning the gap. CDR3 loop: CASSHNLRSGEGSPLHF. Here the CDR3 DNA reads TGTGCCAGCAGCCACAACCTCCGGTCGGGTGAAGGATCACCCCTCCACTTT.

This clone appeared a single time. CDR3 sequence reads: CASSVGWGPYGNEQFF. CDR3 coding DNA: TGTGCCAGCAGCGTAGGATGGGGGCCTTATGGGAATGAGCAGTTCTTC. The chain employs TRBV9 and TRBJ2-1; possibly TRBD1 for D (6 bases). From germline, CDR1 is SGDLS and CDR2 YYNGEE. V was pared by 0 bases and J by 7 bases, with 17 bases between. This CDR3 has 16 amino acids.

CDR3 DNA sequence: TGTGCCAGCAGTTTAATCGGGACAGGGAACGAGCAGTACTTC. Translating it yields CASSLIGTGNEQYF. The chain employs TRBV27 and TRBJ2-5, with TRBD1 matching 9 bases. The J call could be wrong; TRBJ2-7 is a better fit for the DNA end. The CDR3 spans 14 residues. CDR1 is MNHEY, CDR2 SMNVEV, per germline (reference sequence).

This clone has a handful of counts. The chain has TRBV2 and TRBJ2-4; D is ambiguous. Deletions cut 3 bases from V and 7 bases from J, with 16 bases between. Germline CDR1 SNHLY, CDR2 FYNNEI. This CDR3 comprises 15 residues. Here the CDR3 reads CASSDSFGGSNIQYF. The DNA of the CDR3 is TGTGCCAGCAGTGACTCTTTCGGCGGTAGCAACATTCAGTACTTC.

The chain joins TRBV7-2 to TRBJ2-3, with 11 bases matching TRBD2. The length of the CDR3 is 18 residues. V was clipped by 5 bases and J by 0 bases; unmatched bases: 10. CDR1 and CDR2 (germline): SGHTA, FQGNSA. CDR3 bases: TGTGCCAGCAGCCGTACTAGCGGGGGCCCTACTAGCACAGATACGCAGTATTTT. Protein sequence: CASSRTSGGPTSTDTQYF.